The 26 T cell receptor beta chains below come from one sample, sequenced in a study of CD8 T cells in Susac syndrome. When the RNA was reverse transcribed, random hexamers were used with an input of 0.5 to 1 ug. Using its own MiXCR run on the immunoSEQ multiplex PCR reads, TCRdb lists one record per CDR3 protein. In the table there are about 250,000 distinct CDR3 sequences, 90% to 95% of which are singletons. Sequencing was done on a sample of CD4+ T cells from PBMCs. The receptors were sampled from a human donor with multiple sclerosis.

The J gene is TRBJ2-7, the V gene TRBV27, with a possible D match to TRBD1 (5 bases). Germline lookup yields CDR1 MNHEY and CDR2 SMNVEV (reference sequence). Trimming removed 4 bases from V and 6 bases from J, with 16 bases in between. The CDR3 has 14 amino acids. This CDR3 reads CASSSARTGPEQYV. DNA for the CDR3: TGTGCCAGCAGTTCCGCCCGAACAGGCCCCGAGCAGTACGTC.

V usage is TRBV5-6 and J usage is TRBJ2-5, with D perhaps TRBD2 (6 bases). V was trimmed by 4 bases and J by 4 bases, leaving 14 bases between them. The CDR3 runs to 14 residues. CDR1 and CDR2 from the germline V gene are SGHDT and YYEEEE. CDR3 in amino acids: CASSPWTTLETQYF. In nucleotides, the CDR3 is TGTGCCAGCAGCCCATGGACTACCCTAGAGACCCAGTACTTC.

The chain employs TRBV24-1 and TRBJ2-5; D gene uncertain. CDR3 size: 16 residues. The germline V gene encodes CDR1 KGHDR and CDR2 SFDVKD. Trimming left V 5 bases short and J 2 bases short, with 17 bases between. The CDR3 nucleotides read TGTGCCACCAGTGTAACCCAGTTAGGGTTGCAAGAGACCCAGTACTTC. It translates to CATSVTQLGLQETQYF.

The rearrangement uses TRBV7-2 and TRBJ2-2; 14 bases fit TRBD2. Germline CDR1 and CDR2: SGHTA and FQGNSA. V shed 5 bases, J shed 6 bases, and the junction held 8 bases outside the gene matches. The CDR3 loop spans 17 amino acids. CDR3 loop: CASSPQGTSGSPGELFF. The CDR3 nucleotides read TGTGCCAGCAGCCCCCAAGGGACTAGCGGGAGCCCCGGGGAGCTGTTTTTT. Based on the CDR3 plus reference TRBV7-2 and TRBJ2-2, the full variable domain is GAGVSQSPSNKVTEKGKDVELRCDPISGHTALYWYRQSLGQGLEFLIYFQGNSAPDKSGLPSDRFSAERTGGSVSTLTIQRTQQEDSAVYLCASSPQGTSGSPGELFFGEGSRLTVL.

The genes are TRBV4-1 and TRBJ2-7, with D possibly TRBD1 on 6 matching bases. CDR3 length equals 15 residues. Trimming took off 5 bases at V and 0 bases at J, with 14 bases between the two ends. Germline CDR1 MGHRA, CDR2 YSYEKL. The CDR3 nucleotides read TGCGCCAGCAGCACAGGGTCCTCACCCTCCTACGAGCAGTACTTC. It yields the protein CASSTGSSPSYEQYF.

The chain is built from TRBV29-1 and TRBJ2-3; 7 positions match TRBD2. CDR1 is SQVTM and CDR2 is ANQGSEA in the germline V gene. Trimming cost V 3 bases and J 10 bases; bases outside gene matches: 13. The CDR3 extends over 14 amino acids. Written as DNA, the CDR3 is TGCAGCGTTGATGACGTCGGACTGGGAGGGTCGCAGTATTTT. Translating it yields CSVDDVGLGGSQYF.

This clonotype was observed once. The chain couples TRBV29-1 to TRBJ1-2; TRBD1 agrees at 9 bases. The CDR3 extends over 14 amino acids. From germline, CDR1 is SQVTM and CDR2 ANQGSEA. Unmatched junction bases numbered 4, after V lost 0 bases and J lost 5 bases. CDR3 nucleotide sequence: TGCAGCGTTGAAGAAACAGGGGGCGCGTATGGCTACACCTTC. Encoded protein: CSVEETGGAYGYTF. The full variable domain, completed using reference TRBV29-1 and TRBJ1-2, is SAVISQKPSRDICQRGTSLTIQCQVDSQVTMMFWYRQQPGQSLTLIATANQGSEATYESGFVIDKFPISRPNLTFSTLTVSNMSPEDSSIYLCSVEETGGAYGYTFGSGTRLTVV.

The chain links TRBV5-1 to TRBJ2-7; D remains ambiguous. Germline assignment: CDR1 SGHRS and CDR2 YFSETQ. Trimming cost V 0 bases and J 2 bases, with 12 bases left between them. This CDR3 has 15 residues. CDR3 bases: TGCGCCAGCAGCTTGGAGGAAGGGAAACCCTACGAGCAGTACGTC. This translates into CASSLEEGKPYEQYV.

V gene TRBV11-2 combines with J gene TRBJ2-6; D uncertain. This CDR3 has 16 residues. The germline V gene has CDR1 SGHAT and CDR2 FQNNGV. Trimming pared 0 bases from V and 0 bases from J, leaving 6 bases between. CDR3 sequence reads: CASSLDLSSGANVLTF. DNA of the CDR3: TGTGCCAGCAGCTTAGATCTGAGCTCTGGGGCCAACGTCCTGACTTTC.

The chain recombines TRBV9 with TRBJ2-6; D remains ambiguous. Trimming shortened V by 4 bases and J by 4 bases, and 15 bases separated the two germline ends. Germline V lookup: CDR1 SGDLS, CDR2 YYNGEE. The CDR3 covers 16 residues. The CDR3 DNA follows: TGTGCCAGCAGCCCCCGCGTTGCTGGAGGGGCCAACGTCCTGACTTTC. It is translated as CASSPRVAGGANVLTF.

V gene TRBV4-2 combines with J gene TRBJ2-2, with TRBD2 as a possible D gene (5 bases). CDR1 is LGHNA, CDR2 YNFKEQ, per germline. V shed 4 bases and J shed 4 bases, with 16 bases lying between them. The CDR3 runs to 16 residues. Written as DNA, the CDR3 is TGTGCCAGCAGCCTGGGAGAAGGGTTAGGCACCGGGGAGCTGTTTTTT. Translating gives CASSLGEGLGTGELFF.

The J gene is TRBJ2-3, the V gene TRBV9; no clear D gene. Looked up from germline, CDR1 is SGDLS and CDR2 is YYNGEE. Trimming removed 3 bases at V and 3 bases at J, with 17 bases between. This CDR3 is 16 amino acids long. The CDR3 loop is CASSAARVLGTDTQYF. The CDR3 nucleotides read TGTGCCAGCAGCGCCGCAAGGGTATTGGGGACAGATACGCAGTATTTT.

The CDR3 loop is CASSINNRASAYNEQFF. In nucleotides, the CDR3 is TGTGCCAGCAGTATAAATAACAGGGCCTCGGCCTACAATGAGCAGTTCTTC. The chain has TRBV27 and TRBJ2-1; D perhaps matches TRBD1 (6 bases). V gave up 5 bases and J gave up 2 bases, with 19 bases separating them. The CDR3 runs to 17 residues. Germline V gives CDR1 MNHEY, CDR2 SMNVEV (reference sequence).

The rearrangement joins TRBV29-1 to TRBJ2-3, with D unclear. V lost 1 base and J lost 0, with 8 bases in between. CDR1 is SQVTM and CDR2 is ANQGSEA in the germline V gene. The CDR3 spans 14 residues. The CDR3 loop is CSVEGGASTDTQYF. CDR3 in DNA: TGCAGCGTTGAAGGGGGTGCTAGCACAGATACGCAGTATTTT.

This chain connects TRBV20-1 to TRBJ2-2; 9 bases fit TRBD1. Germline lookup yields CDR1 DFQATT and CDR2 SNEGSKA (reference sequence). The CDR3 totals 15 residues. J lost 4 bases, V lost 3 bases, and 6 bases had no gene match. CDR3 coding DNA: TGCAGTGCTAGGGGAACAGGGGGCGTCACCGGGGAGCTGTTTTTT. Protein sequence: CSARGTGGVTGELFF.

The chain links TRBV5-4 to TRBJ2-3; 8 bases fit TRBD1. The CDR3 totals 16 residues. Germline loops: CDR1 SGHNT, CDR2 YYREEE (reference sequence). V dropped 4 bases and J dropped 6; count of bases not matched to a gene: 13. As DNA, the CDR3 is TGTGCCAGCAGCCCGATTGAGACAGGGGCAAGGGATACGCAGTATTTT. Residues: CASSPIETGARDTQYF. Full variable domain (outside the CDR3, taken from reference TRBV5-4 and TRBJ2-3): ETGVTQSPTHLIKTRGQQVTLRCSSQSGHNTVSWYQQALGQGPQFIFQYYREEENGRGNFPPRFSGLQFPNYSSELNVNALELDDSALYLCASSPIETGARDTQYFGPGTRLTVL.

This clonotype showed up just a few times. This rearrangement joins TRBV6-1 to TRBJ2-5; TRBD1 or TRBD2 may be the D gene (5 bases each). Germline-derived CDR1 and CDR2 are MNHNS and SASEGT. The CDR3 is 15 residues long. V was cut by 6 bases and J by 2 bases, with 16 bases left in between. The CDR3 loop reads CASRTGTPGQETQYF. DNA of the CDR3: TGTGCCAGCAGGACCGGGACCCCGGGTCAAGAGACCCAGTACTTC.

The CDR3 coding sequence is TGTGCCAGCAGCCCCCCCGGGATAGCTAACTATGGCTACACCTTC. Amino acid sequence: CASSPPGIANYGYTF. The rearrangement joins TRBV3-1 to TRBJ1-2; no firm D call. CDR3 length equals 15 residues. In germline, CDR1 is LGHDT, CDR2 YNNKEL (reference sequence). The V end lost 4 bases, the J end lost 0 bases, and 12 bases lay between the germline ends.

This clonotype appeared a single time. CDR3 protein: CASSLRDKNTEAFF. CDR3 nucleotide sequence: TGTGCCAGCAGTTTAAGGGACAAGAACACTGAAGCTTTCTTT. V is TRBV28 and J is TRBJ1-1; D is possibly TRBD1 (6 bases). Germline V gives CDR1 MDHEN, CDR2 SYDVKM. The V end was cut by 2 bases, the J end by 1 base, with 8 bases between. The CDR3 is made up of 14 amino acids. Complete variable domain (other parts from reference TRBV28 and TRBJ1-1): DVKVTQSSRYLVKRTGEKVFLECVQDMDHENMFWYRQDPGLGLRLIYFSYDVKMKEKGDIPEGYSVSREKKERFSLILESASTNQTSMYLCASSLRDKNTEAFFGQGTRLTVV.

This CDR3 reads CASMVRGGYGYTF. The CDR3 bases are TGTGCCAGCATGGTCAGGGGCGGCTATGGCTACACCTTC. V is TRBV2 and J is TRBJ1-2; D possibly corresponds to TRBD1 (6 bases). V was shortened by 7 bases and J by 4 bases, with 13 bases between the two germline ends. The CDR3 contains 13 residues. CDR1 SNHLY and CDR2 FYNNEI come from the germline V gene. The entire variable domain, with the rest obtained from reference TRBV2 and TRBJ1-2, is as follows: EPEVTQTPSHQVTQMGQEVILRCVPISNHLYFYWYRQILGQKVEFLVSFYNNEISEKSEIFDDQFSVERPDGSNFTLKIRSTKLEDSAMYFCASMVRGGYGYTFGSGTRLTVV.

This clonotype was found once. The CDR3 sequence: CASSRWTARRTDTQYF. Here the CDR3 DNA reads TGTGCCAGCAGCCGATGGACAGCGAGGAGAACAGATACGCAGTATTTT. J is TRBJ2-3 and V is TRBV7-2; the D gene is possibly TRBD1 (6 bases). The CDR3 loop spans 16 amino acids. The germline V gene has CDR1 SGHTA and CDR2 FQGNSA. V lost 5 bases to trimming and J lost 3 bases, with 18 bases between them.

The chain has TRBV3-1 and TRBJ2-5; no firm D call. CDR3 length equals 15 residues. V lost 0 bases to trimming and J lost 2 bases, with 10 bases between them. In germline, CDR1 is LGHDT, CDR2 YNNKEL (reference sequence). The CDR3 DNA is TGTGCCAGCAGCCAAGATCAGTCCCGTCAAGAGACCCAGTACTTC. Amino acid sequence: CASSQDQSRQETQYF.

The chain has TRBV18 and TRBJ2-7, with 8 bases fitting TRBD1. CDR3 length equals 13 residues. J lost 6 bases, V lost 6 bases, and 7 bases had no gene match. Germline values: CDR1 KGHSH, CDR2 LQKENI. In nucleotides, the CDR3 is TGTGCCAGCTCCTGGGACAGGCGAAGCGAGCAGTACTTC. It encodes CASSWDRRSEQYF.

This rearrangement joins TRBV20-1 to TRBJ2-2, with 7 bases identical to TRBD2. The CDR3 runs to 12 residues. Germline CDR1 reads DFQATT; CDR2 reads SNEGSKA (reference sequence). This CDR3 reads CRGRGRTGELFF. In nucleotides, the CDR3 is TGCAGGGGGAGGGGCCGGACCGGGGAGCTGTTTTTT.

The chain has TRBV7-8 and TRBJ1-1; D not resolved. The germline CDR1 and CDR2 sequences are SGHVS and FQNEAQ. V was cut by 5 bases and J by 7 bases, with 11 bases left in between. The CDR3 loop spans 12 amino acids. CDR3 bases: TGTGCCAGCAGCCTCGTTTTGCGTGAAGCTTTCTTT. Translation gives CASSLVLREAFF.

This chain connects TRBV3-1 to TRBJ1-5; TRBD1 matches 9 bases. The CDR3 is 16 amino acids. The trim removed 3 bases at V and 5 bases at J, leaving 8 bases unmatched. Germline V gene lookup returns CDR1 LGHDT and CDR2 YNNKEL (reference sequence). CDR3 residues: CASSHRGQGWDQPQHF. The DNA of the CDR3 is TGTGCCAGCAGCCATCGAGGACAGGGGTGGGATCAGCCCCAGCATTTT.